This note documents a single T cell receptor (beta chain) sequence. What it recognizes is unknown. V was pared by 1 base and J by 7 bases, with 2 bases between. In germline, CDR1 is SNHLY, CDR2 FYNNEI. CDR3 size: 11 residues. This sample was taken from a study of OX40 agonist ivuxolimab in advanced cancers. Study context: Ivuxolimab, an antibody acting as an agonist of OX40 (CD134), was used to treat patients.

Generated by immunoSEQ multiplex PCR, the TCRdb table keeps only in-frame clones and is missing some. Of about 46,000 clones detected, 70% to 90% appear once; the ten largest clones hold about 12%. The study's findings and limits: Partly responding patients at 0.1-3.0 mg/kg showed some of the smallest clonal expansion.

The gene calls are TRBV2 and TRBJ1-3; D not resolved. This sequence was found in an adult with an advanced solid tumor such as melanoma, head and neck, liver or kidney cancer. The input for sequencing was CD4+ or CD8+ T cells sorted from blood, taken in a trial of the OX40 agonist ivuxolimab. As DNA, the CDR3 is TGTGCCAGCAGTGAAGGGAACACCATATATTTT. Encoded protein: CASSEGNTIYF.